Below, 4 T cell receptor beta chains from the same sample are listed, as sequenced in a study of blood T cell repertoires in COVID-19. Assay used: immunoSEQ multiplex PCR; TCRdb lists only in-frame clones, some missing. Among approximately 230,000 clones listed, about four fifths were seen once. The sample was peripheral blood. The source of these receptors is a man of 80 years or more with acute or convalescent COVID-19.

This rearrangement joins TRBV19 to TRBJ2-3, with a possible D match to TRBD1 (5 bases). Between the trimmed V and J ends, which lost 3 bases and 4 bases, there was a span of 11 bases. The CDR3 contains 14 residues. Germline V lookup: CDR1 LNHDA, CDR2 SQIVND (reference sequence). The CDR3 reads CASSIRQFADTQYF. CDR3 sequence (DNA): TGTGCCAGTAGTATCCGACAGTTTGCAGATACGCAGTATTTT. The whole variable domain, filled in from reference TRBV19 and TRBJ2-3, reads DGGITQSPKYLFRKEGQNVTLSCEQNLNHDAMYWYRQDPGQGLRLIYYSQIVNDFQKGDIAEGYSVSREKKESFPLTVTSAQKNPTAFYLCASSIRQFADTQYFGPGTRLTVL.

CDR3 in DNA: TGTGCCAGCAGTGAAGCCGGCAGGGGGCAAGGAAACACCATATATTTT. Amino acid sequence: CASSEAGRGQGNTIYF. This chain connects TRBV6-1 to TRBJ1-3, with 8 positions matching TRBD1. The CDR3 runs to 16 residues. The trim removed 0 bases at V and 4 bases at J, leaving 5 bases unmatched. Germline CDR1 and CDR2: MNHNS and SASEGT.

This clone was counted once. This chain connects TRBV21-1 to TRBJ2-1; the D call in the table, TRBD2, was not verified against the DNA. TRBV21-1 is an annotated pseudogene. The CDR3 contains 17 residues. CDR3 nucleotides: TGTGCCAGCAGCTCGGCCGAGACTAGCGGGACATACAATGAGCAGTTCTTC. This codes for CASSSAETSGTYNEQFF.

The rearrangement links TRBV24-1 to TRBJ2-1; TRBD1 matches 12 bases. J was trimmed by 5 bases and V by 5 bases; bases with no gene match: 3. Germline CDR1 is KGHDR and CDR2 is SFDVKD. The CDR3 totals 15 residues. This CDR3 is CATSVGTGGHNEQFF. The CDR3 DNA is TGTGCCACCAGTGTAGGGACAGGGGGCCACAATGAGCAGTTCTTC.